This paragraph reports one T cell receptor beta chain. Its antigen is currently unknown. This sample also contains other DNA sequences that code for the same CDR3. The data were obtained in a study of shared clonotypes between healthy human individuals. V lost 5 bases, J lost 0 bases, and 3 bases lay in between. Looked up from germline, CDR1 is KGHSH and CDR2 is LQKENI. This CDR3 has 12 residues. Regarding the study as a whole: Naive subsets typically showed greater estimated richness than memory subsets.

The protocol was immunoSEQ multiplex PCR, while the TCRdb copy is restricted to in-frame clones and leaves out a portion. Of roughly 2 million clones listed, approximately 94% are singletons. Sequences were obtained from naive CD4+ T cells sorted from blood. The sample's subset: CD45RA+ positively selected. The receptor was isolated from a man in his late teens or twenties in good health. The chain has TRBV18 and TRBJ2-3; D is unresolved. In nucleotides, the CDR3 is TGTGCCAGCTCAACGAGCACAGATACGCAGTATTTT. It encodes CASSTSTDTQYF.